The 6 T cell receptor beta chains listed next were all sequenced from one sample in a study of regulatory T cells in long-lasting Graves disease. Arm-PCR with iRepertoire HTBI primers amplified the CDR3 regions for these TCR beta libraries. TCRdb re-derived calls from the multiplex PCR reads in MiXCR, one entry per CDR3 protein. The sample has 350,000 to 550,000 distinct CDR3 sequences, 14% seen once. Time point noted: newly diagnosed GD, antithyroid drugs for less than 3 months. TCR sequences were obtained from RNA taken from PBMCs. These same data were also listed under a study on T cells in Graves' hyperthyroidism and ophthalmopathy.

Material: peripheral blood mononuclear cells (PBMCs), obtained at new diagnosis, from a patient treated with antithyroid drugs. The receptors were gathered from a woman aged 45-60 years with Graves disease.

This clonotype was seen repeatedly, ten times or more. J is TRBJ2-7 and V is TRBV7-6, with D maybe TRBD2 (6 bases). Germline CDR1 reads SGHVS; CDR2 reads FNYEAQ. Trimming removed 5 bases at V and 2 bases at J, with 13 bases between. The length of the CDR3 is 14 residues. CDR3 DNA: TGTGCCAGCAGCAGTAGCGGCCCAGCCTACGAGCAGTACTTC. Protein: CASSSSGPAYEQYF.

As DNA, the CDR3 is TGTGCCAGCAGCCGTACGGGCCCACAGGGGGCTGAGGGTCAGCCCCAGCATTTT. This encodes CASSRTGPQGAEGQPQHF. The V gene is TRBV7-9, the J gene TRBJ1-5; 9 bases fit TRBD1. J lost 6 bases, V lost 5 bases, and 17 bases had no gene match. The germline V gene has CDR1 SEHNR and CDR2 FQNEAQ (reference sequence). This CDR3 has 18 residues.

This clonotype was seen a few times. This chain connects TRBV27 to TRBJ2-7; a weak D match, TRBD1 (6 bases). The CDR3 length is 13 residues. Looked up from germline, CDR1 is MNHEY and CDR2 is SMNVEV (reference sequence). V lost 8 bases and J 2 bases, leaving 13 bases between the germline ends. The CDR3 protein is CASPRQAAYEQYF. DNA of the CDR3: TGTGCCAGCCCCCGACAGGCAGCCTACGAGCAGTACTTC.

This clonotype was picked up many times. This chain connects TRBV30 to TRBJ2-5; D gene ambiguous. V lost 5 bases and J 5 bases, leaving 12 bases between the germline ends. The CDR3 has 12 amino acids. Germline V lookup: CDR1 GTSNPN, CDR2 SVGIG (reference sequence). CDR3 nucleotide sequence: TGTGCCTGGTCCAGTCTTAGGGAGACCCAGTACTTC. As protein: CAWSSLRETQYF. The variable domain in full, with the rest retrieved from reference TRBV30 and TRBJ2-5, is SQTIHQWPATLVQPVGSPLSLECTVEGTSNPNLYWYRQAAGRGLQLLFYSVGIGQISSEVPQNLSASRPQDRQFILSSKKLLLSDSGFYLCAWSSLRETQYFGPGTRLLVL.

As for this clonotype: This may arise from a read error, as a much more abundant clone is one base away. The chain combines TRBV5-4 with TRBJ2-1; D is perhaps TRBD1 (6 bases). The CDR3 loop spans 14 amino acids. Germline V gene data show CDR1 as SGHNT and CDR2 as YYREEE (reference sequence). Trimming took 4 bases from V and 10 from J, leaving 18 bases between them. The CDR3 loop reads CASSTGQRDYEQFF. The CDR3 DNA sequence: TGTGCCAGCAGCACCGGACAGCGTGACTACGAGCAGTTCTTC.

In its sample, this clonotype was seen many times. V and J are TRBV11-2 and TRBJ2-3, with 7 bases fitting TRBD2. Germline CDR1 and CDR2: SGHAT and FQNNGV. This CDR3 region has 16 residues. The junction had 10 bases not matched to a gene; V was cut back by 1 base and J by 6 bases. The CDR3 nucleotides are TGTGCCAGCAGCTTAGTCCCCGGGACTACTACGGATACGCAGTATTTT. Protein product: CASSLVPGTTTDTQYF.